This TCR beta chain was profiled in a study of blood T cells in healthy people across ages. A J-beta primer mix and a sample-barcoded 5' primer were used in a second PCR of about 7 to 12 cycles. TCRdb redid the calling of the 5' RACE reads with MiXCR, one entry per CDR3 protein. The sample lists approximately 850,000 distinct CDR3 sequences, about three fifths occurring once. The V gene's germline CDR1 is GTSNPN and CDR2 SVGIG (reference sequence). V dropped 4 bases and J dropped 0 bases, with 3 bases sitting between them. CDR3 length equals 11 residues. V gene TRBV30 combines with J gene TRBJ1-2; no definite D call. Sequenced input: blood. The TCR originated in a man aged 25-45 years in good health. The chain's CDR3 is CAWTTNYGYTF. CDR3 sequence (DNA): TGTGCCTGGACTACTAACTATGGCTACACCTTC.